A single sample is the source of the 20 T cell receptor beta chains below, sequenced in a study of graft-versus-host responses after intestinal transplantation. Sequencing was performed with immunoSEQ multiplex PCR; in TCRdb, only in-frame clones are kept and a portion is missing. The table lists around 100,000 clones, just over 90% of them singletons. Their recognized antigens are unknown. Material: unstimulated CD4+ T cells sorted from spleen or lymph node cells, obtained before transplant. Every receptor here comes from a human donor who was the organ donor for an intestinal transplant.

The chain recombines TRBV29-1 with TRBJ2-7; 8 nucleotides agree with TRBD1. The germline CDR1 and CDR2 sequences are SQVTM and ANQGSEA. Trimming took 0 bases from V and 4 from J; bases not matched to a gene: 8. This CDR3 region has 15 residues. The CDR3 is CSVEDETGVGYEQYF. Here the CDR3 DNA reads TGCAGCGTTGAAGATGAGACAGGGGTAGGGTACGAGCAGTACTTC.

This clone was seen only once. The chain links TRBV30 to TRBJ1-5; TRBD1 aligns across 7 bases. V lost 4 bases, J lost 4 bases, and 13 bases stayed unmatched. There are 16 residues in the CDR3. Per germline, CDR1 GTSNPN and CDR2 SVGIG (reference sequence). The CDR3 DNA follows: TGTGCCTGGATCCTTCGAGGATCAGGGGGTAATCAGCCCCAGCATTTT. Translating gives CAWILRGSGGNQPQHF.

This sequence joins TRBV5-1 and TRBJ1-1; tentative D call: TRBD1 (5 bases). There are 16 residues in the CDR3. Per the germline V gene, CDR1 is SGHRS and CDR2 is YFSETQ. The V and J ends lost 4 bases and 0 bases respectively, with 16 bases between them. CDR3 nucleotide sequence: TGCGCCAGCAGCCGGGGTGGGGGATCGATGAACACTGAAGCTTTCTTT. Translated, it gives CASSRGGGSMNTEAFF.

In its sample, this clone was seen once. Written as DNA, the CDR3 is TGCAGCGTTGAAGAGAGGGGGACTAGCGGGAACAACGAGCAGTACTTC. This codes for CSVEERGTSGNNEQYF. The chain uses TRBV29-1 and TRBJ2-7, with 13 positions matching TRBD2. The CDR3 sequence is 16 residues long. Germline loops: CDR1 SQVTM, CDR2 ANQGSEA. V was clipped by 0 bases and J by 5 bases; unmatched bases: 7.

Here the CDR3 DNA reads TGTGCCAGCAGAACCGGGACTAGCGCGATCAATGAGCAGTTCTTC. Translation: CASRTGTSAINEQFF. The V and J genes are TRBV27 and TRBJ2-1; 10 positions agree with TRBD2. The CDR3 extends over 15 amino acids. V lost 6 bases and J lost 6; bases outside the gene matches: 8. Germline V lookup: CDR1 MNHEY, CDR2 SMNVEV (reference sequence).

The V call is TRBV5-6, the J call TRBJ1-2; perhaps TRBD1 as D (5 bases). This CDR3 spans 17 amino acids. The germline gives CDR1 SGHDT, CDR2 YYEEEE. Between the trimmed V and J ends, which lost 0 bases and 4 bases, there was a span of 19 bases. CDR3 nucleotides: TGTGCCAGCAGCTTGGGATTAACCGACAGCGCGCTCTATGGCTACACCTTC. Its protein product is CASSLGLTDSALYGYTF.

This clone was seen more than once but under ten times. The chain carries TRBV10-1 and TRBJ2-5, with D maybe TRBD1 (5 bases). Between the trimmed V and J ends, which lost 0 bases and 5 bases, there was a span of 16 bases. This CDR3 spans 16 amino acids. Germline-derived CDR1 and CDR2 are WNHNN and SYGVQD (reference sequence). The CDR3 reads CASSESRATNRETQYF. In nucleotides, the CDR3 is TGCGCCAGCAGTGAGTCCAGGGCTACAAACCGGGAGACCCAGTACTTC.

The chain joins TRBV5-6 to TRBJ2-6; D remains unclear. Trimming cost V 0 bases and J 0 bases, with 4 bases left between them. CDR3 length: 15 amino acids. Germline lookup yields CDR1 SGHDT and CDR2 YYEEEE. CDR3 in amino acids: CASSLDFSGANVLTF. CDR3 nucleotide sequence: TGTGCCAGCAGCTTGGACTTCTCTGGGGCCAACGTCCTGACTTTC.

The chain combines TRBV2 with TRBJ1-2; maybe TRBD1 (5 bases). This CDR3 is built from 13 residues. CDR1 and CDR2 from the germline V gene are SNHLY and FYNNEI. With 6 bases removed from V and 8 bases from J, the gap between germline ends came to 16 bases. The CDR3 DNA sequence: TGTGCCAGCAGCGAACAGGTCGTTGGCGGCTACACCTTC. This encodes CASSEQVVGGYTF.

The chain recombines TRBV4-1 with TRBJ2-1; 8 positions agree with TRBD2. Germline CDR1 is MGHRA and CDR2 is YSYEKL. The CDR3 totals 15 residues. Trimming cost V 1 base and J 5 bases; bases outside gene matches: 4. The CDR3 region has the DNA TGCGCCAGCAGCCAAGTCGGCGGGAGGCACAATGAGCAGTTCTTC. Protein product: CASSQVGGRHNEQFF.

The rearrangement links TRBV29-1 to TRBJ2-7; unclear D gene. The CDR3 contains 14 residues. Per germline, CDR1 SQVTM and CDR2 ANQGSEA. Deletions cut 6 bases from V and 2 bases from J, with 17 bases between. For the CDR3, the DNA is TGCAGCGTGGGCGCCAGATCCGACCCCTACGAGCAGTACTTC. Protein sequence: CSVGARSDPYEQYF.

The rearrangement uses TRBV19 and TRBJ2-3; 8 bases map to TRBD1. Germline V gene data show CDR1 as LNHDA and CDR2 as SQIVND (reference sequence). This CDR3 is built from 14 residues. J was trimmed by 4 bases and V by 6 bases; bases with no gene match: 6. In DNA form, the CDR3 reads TGTGCCAGTAGACTAGGACAGGGCTCAGATACGCAGTATTTT. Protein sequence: CASRLGQGSDTQYF.

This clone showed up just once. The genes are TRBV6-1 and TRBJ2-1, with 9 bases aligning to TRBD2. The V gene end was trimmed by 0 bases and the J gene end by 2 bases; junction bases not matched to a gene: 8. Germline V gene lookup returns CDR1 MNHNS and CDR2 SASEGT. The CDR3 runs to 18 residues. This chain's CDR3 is CASSEASAGGLTYNEQFF. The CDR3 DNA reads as TGTGCCAGCAGTGAAGCGTCAGCGGGGGGACTAACCTACAATGAGCAGTTCTTC.

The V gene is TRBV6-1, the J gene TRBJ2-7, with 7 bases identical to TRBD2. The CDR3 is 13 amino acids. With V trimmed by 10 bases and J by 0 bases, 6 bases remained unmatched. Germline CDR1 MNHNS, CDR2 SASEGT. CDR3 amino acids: CATHLAASYEQYF. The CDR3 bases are TGTGCCACCCATCTAGCGGCCTCCTACGAGCAGTACTTC.

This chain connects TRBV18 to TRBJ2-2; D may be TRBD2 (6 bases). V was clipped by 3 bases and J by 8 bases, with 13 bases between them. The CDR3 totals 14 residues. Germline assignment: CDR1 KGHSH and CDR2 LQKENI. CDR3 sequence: CASSPGLARGELFF. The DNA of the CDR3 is TGTGCCAGCTCACCCGGCCTAGCGCGGGGGGAGCTGTTTTTT. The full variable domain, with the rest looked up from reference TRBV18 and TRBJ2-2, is NAGVMQNPRHLVRRRGQEARLRCSPMKGHSHVYWYRQLPEEGLKFMVYLQKENIIDESGMPKERFSAEFPKEGPSILRIQQVVRGDSAAYFCASSPGLARGELFFGEGSRLTVL.

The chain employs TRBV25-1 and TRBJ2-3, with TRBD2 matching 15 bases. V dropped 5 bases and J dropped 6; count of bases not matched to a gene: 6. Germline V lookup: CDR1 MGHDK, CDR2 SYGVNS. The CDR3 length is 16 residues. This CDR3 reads CASSRGLAGGADTQYF. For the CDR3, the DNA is TGTGCCAGCAGTCGGGGACTAGCGGGAGGAGCGGATACGCAGTATTTT.

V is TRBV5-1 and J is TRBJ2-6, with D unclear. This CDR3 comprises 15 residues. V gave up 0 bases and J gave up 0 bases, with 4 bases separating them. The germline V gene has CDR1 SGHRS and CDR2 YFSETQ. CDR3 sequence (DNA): TGCGCCAGCAGCTTGGAGATCTCTGGGGCCAACGTCCTGACTTTC. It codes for CASSLEISGANVLTF.

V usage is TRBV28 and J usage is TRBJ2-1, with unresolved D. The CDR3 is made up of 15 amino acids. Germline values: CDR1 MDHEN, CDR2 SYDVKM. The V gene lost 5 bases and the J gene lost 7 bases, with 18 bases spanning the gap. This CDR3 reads CASSIKRLPGNEQFF. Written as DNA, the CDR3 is TGTGCCAGCAGTATAAAAAGGCTACCGGGTAATGAGCAGTTCTTC.

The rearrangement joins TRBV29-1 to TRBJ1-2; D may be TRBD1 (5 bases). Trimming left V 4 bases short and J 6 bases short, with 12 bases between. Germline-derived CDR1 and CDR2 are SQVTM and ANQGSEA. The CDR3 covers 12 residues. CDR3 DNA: TGCAGCGTTGGGAGCCAGGGTAATGGCTACACCTTC. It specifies CSVGSQGNGYTF.

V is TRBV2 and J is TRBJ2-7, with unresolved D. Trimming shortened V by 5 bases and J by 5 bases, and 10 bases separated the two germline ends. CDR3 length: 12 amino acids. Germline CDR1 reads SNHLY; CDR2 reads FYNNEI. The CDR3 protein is CASSPGSHEQYF. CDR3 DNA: TGTGCCAGCAGTCCAGGCTCGCACGAGCAGTACTTC.